This TCR beta chain was recovered during a study of OX40 agonist ivuxolimab in advanced cancers. In the study overall: Patients assigned to dose escalation were diagnosed with hepatocellular carcinoma, melanoma, renal cell or head and neck cancer. Whole-study findings and limits: Both CD4+ and CD8+ T cell populations in blood had undergone clonal expansion by week 6 at 0.1 to 3.0 mg/kg. On average, CD8+ T cells showed a greater number of expanded clones than CD4+.

It was autoimmune disease history or systemic immunosuppression that excluded patients. The CDR3 is 13 residues long. V was cut by 7 bases and J by 5 bases, with 12 bases left in between. Germline CDR1 and CDR2: LNHDA and SQIVND (reference sequence). The data were produced by immunoSEQ multiplex PCR, yet TCRdb's version contains in-frame clones alone and is incomplete. This sample carries 300 to 400 clones, around two thirds of them seen once, and the ten largest clones take 24%. As to this clone: The antigen remains unidentified.

The receptor was isolated from an adult with an advanced solid tumor such as melanoma, head and neck, liver or kidney cancer. Sample collection occurred in a trial of the OX40 agonist ivuxolimab. V gene TRBV19 combines with J gene TRBJ1-5; D is possibly TRBD1 (6 bases). The CDR3 spells CASTRDTYQPQHF. In DNA, the CDR3 is TGTGCCAGTACCCGGGACACCTATCAGCCCCAGCATTTT.